This T cell receptor beta chain was recovered during a study of PD-1 blockade in classical Hodgkin lymphoma. V shed 0 bases and J shed 4 bases, with 7 bases lying between them. Germline values: CDR1 KGHSH, CDR2 LQKENI. CDR3 length: 13 amino acids. Notes on this clone: Its target is not known.

Study findings and constraints: TCR diversity in CD4+, not CD8+, cells rose significantly by C4D1. Complete responders possessed baseline diversity comparable to newly diagnosed patients.

The time point here: cycle 4 day 1 (C4D1), after 6 weeks of nivolumab. Every patient was affected by relapse after autologous stem cell transplantation, while exposure to brentuximab vedotin was not uniform. Here immunoSEQ multiplex PCR was the method, and the copy in TCRdb shows in-frame clones only, minus some. Counted here are 100,000 or so clones, around nine tenths occurring once; the ten biggest clones make up over 15%. This TCR was recovered from a human donor with classical Hodgkin lymphoma. Specimen: peripheral blood mononuclear cells (PBMCs), collected before the fourth cycle of nivolumab. The V and J genes are TRBV18 and TRBJ2-7, with unresolved D. In nucleotides, the CDR3 is TGTGCCAGCTCACCACCGAGCAGTTACGAGCAGTACTTC. Protein: CASSPPSSYEQYF.